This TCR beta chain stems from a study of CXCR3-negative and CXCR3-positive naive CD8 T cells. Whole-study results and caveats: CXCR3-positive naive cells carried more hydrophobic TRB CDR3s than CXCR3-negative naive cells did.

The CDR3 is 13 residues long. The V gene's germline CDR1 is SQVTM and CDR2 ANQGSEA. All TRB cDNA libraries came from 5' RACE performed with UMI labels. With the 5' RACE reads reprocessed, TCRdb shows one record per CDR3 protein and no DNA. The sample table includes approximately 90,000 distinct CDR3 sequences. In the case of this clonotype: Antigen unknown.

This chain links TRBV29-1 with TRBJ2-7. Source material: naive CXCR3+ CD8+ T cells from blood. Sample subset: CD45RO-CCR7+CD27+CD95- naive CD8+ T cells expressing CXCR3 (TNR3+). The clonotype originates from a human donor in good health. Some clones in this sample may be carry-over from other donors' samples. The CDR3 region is CSVEDLRSYEQYF.